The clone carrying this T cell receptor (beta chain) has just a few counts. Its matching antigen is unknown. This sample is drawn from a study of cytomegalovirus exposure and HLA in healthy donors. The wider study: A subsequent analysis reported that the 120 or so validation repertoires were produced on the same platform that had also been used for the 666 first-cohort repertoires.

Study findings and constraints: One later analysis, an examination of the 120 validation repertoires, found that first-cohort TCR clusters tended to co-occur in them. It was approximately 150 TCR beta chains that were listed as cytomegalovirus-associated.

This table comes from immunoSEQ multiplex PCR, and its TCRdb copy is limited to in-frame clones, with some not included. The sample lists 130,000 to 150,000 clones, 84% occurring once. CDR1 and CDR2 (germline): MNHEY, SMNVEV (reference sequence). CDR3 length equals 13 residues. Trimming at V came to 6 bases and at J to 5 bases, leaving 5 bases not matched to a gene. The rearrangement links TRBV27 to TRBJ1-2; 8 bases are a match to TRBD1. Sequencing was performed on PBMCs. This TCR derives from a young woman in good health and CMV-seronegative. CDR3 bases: TGTGCCAGCAGACCAGGGGGCGCGTATGGCTACACCTTC. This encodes CASRPGGAYGYTF.